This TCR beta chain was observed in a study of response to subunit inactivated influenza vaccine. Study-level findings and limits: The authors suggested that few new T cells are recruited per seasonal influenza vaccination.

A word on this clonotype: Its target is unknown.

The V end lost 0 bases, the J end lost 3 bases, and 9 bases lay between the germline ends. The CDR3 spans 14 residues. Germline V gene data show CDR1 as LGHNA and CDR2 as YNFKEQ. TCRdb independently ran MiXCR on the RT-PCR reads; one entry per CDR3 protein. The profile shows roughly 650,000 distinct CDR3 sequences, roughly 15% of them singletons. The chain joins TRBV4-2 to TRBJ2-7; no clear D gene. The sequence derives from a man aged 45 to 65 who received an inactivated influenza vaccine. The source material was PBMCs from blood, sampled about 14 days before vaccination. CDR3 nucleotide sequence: TGTGCCAGCAGCCAAGATGGCCCAATCTACGAGCAGTACTTC. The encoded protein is CASSQDGPIYEQYF.